The 2 T cell receptor beta chains below all came from one sample that was sequenced in a study of glioma-infiltrating T cells after dendritic cell vaccination (dated by TCRdb to about 2016). The method behind the library was the immunoSEQ multiplex PCR assay. Entries here come from immuneACCESS through TCRdb and include only in-frame sequences with V and J called. Some clones fail to appear in such tables; in the studies checked, an unresolved V gene covers under half of the shortfall, and the cause of the remainder is unknown. Within this sample are tens of thousands of clones, with about 81% of them counted one time only. About 8.9% of the sample belongs to the ten largest clones. The specimen comprised blood, sampled before dendritic cell vaccination. These receptors were obtained from a human donor with glioblastoma.

The chain couples TRBV5-8 to TRBJ1-2, with D tentatively TRBD1 (6 bases). The CDR3 length is 17 residues. Germline CDR1 SGHTS, CDR2 YDEGEE. Trimming took 0 bases from V and 2 from J, leaving 17 bases between them. The CDR3: CASSLVDSALGNYGYTF. The CDR3, as DNA: TGTGCCAGCAGCTTGGTGGACAGTGCCCTCGGGAACTATGGCTACACCTTC.

This chain uses TRBV5-1 with TRBJ2-3; TRBD1 matches at 7 bases. This CDR3 is 15 amino acids long. J was trimmed by 3 bases and V by 0 bases; bases with no gene match: 4. CDR1 and CDR2 from the germline V gene are SGHRS and YFSETQ. CDR3 sequence reads: CASSLATGATDTQYF. The CDR3 nucleotides are TGCGCCAGCAGCTTGGCCACAGGGGCAACAGATACGCAGTATTTT.